Here is one T cell receptor (beta chain) with its context. Its antigen remains unknown. This sample was taken from a study of T cell responses to AZD1222 COVID-19 vaccine. Overall study findings and caveats: Baseline serostatus was positive in only a handful of AZD1222 recipients. The study reported that nearly half of spike-specific TCRs target unmutated variant regions.

This table comes from immunoSEQ multiplex PCR, and its TCRdb copy is limited to in-frame clones, with some not included. The data hold under 150,000 clones, with roughly 93% observed a single time. The CDR3 spans 15 residues. Germline trimming cut 3 bases from V and 7 bases from J; bases unmatched to any gene: 6. Germline V gene sequence: CDR1 SNHLY, CDR2 FYNNEI. This TCR derives from an adult in good health. The specimen was peripheral blood, collected on day 0 of AZD1222 vaccination. The V gene is TRBV2, the J gene TRBJ1-6; 7 positions agree with TRBD1. The CDR3 is CASSETGIENSPLHF. CDR3 DNA: TGTGCCAGCAGTGAGACAGGGATTGAGAATTCACCCCTCCACTTT.